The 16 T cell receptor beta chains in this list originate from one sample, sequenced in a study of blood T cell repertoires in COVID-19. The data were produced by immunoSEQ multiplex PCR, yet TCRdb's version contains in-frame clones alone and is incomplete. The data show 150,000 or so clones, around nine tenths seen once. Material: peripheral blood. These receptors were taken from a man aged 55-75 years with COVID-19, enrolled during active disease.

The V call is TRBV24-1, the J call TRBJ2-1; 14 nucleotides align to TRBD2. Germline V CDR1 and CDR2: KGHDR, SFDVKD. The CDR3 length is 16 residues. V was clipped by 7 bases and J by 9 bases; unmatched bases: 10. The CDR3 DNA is TGTGCCACCAGCTGGGGGGGACTAGCGGGAGACAGTGAGCAGTTCTTC. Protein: CATSWGGLAGDSEQFF.

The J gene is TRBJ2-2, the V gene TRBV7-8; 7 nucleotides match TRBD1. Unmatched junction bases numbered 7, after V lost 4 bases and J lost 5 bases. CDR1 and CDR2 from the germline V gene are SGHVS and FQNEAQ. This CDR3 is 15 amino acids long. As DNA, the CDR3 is TGTGCCAGCAGCTCATCAGGGGGTTGGACCGGGGAGCTGTTTTTT. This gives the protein CASSSSGGWTGELFF.

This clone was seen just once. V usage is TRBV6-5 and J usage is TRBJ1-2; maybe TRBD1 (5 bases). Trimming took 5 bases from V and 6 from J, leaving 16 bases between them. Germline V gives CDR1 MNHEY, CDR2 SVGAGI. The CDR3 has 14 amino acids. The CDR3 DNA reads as TGTGCCAGCAGTCTTAACAGGAAAGGACATGGCTACACCTTC. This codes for CASSLNRKGHGYTF.

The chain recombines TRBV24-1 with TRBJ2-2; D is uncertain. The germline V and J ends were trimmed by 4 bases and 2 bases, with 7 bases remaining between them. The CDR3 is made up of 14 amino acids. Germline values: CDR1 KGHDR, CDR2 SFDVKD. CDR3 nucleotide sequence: TGTGCCACCAGTGACTCCAGAAACACCGGGGAGCTGTTTTTT. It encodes CATSDSRNTGELFF.

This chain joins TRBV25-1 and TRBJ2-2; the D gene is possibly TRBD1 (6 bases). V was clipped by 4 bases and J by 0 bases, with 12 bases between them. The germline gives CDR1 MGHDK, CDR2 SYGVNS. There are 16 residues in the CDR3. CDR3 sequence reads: CASSGGQIANTGELFF. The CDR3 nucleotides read TGTGCCAGCAGTGGAGGACAGATCGCGAACACCGGGGAGCTGTTTTTT.

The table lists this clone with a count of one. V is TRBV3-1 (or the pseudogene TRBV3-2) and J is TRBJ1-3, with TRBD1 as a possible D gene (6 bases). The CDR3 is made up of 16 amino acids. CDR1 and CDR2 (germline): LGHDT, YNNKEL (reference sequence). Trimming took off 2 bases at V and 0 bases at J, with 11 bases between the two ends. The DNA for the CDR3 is TGTGCCAGCAGCCAAAGGAGGACAGCCTCTGGAAACACCATATATTTT. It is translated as CASSQRRTASGNTIYF.

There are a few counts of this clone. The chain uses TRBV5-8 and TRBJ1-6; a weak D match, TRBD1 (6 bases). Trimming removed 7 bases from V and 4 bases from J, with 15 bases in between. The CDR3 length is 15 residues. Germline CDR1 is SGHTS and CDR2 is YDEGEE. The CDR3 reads CASASVGQYNSPLHF. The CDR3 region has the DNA TGTGCCAGCGCCTCCGTCGGACAGTATAATTCACCCCTCCACTTT.

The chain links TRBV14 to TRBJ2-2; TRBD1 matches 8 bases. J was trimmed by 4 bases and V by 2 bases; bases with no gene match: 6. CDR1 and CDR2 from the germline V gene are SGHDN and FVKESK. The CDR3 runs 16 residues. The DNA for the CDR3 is TGTGCCAGCAGCCAATGGACAGGGATCGGCACCGGGGAGCTGTTTTTT. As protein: CASSQWTGIGTGELFF.

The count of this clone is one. The CDR3 bases are TGTGCCAGCTCACCGAATATAGCGGGAGGGCCGTCAGATACGCAGTATTTT. Translating gives CASSPNIAGGPSDTQYF. The chain carries TRBV18 and TRBJ2-3, with TRBD2 matching over 11 bases. The CDR3 loop spans 17 amino acids. Looked up from germline, CDR1 is KGHSH and CDR2 is LQKENI. V was clipped by 3 bases and J by 4 bases; unmatched bases: 9.

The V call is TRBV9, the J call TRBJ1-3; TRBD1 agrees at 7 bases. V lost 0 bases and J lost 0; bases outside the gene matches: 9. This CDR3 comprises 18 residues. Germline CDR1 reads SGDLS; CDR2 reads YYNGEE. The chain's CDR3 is CASSVDTGARYSGNTIYF. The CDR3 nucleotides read TGTGCCAGCAGCGTAGACACAGGGGCACGATACTCTGGAAACACCATATATTTT.

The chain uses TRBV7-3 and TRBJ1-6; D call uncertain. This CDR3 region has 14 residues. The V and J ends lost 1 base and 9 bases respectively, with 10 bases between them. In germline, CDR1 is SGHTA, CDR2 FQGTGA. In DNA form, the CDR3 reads TGTGCCAGCAGCTTAATGGGAGACTCTTCACCCCTCCACTTT. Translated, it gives CASSLMGDSSPLHF.

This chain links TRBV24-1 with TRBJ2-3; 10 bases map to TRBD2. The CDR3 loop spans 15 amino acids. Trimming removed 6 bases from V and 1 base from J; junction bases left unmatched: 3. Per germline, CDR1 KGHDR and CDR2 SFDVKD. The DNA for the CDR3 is TGTGCCACCAGTTTAGCGGGGGGTGGCACAGATACGCAGTATTTT. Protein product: CATSLAGGGTDTQYF.

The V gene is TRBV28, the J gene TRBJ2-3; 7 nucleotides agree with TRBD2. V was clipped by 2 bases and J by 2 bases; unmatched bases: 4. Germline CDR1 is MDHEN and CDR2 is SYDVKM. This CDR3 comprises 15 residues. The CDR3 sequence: CASSLRLASTDTQYF. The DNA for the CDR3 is TGTGCCAGCAGTTTACGACTAGCTTCCACAGATACGCAGTATTTT.

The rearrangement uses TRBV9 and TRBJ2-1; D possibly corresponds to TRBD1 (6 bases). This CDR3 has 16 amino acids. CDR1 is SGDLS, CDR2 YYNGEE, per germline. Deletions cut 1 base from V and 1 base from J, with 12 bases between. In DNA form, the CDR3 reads TGTGCCAGCAGCGTAAATATGGGGGCGTCCTACAATGAGCAGTTCTTC. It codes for CASSVNMGASYNEQFF. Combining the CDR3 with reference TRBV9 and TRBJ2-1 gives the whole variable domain DSGVTQTPKHLITATGQRVTLRCSPRSGDLSVYWYQQSLDQGLQFLIQYYNGEERAKGNILERFSAQQFPDLHSELNLSSLELGDSALYFCASSVNMGASYNEQFFGPGTRLTVL.

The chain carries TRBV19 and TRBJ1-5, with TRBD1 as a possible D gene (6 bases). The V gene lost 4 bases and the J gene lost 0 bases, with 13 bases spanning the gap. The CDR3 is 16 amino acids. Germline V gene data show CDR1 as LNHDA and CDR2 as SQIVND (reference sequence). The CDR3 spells CASSTRQAYSNQPQHF. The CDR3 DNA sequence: TGTGCCAGTAGTACTAGACAGGCATATAGCAATCAGCCCCAGCATTTT.

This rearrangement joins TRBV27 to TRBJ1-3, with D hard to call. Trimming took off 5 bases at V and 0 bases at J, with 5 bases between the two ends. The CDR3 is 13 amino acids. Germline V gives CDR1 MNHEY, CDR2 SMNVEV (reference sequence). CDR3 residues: CASSQVSGNTIYF. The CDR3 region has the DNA TGTGCCAGCAGTCAGGTCTCTGGAAACACCATATATTTT.